This TCR beta chain was captured by sequencing in a study of response to subunit inactivated influenza vaccine. TCRdb re-analysed the RT-PCR reads in MiXCR, keeping a single row per CDR3 protein. The sample has about 480,000 distinct CDR3 sequences, over 9.5% seen once. The ends lost 1 base at V and 5 bases at J; junction bases unmatched: 7. This CDR3 is built from 15 residues. A word on this clonotype: Its specificity is unknown.

Broader study findings: That few new T cells are recruited by each seasonal influenza vaccination was the authors' suggestion.

The input for sequencing was PBMCs from blood, taken 45 days after vaccination. The genes are TRBV12-3 or TRBV12-4 and TRBJ2-5, with 7 bases fitting TRBD1. This clonotype originated in a man aged 50 to 59 who received an inactivated influenza vaccine. In DNA, the CDR3 is TGTGCCAGCAGTTTAGGATTAGGGACAGCGGAGACCCAGTACTTC. It translates to CASSLGLGTAETQYF.